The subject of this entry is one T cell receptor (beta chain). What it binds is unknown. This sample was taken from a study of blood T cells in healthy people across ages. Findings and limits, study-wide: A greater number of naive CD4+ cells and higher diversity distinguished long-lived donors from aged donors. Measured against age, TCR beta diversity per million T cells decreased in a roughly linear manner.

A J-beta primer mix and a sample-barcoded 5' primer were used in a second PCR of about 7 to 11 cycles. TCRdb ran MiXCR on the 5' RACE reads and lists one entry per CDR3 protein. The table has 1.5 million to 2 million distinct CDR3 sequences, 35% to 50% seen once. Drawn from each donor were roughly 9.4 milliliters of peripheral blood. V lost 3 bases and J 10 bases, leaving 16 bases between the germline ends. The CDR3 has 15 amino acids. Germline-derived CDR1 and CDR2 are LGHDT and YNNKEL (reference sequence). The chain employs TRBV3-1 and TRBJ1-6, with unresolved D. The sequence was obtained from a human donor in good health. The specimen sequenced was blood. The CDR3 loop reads CASSQEGFLGSPLHF. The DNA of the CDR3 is TGTGCCAGCAGCCAGGAGGGTTTTTTAGGCTCACCCCTCCACTTT.